The clone carrying this T cell receptor (beta chain) was found once. Its specificity is unknown. Germline V gives CDR1 SGDLS, CDR2 YYNGEE. The CDR3 is 15 residues long. With 4 bases clipped from V and 10 bases from J, the junction kept 8 bases outside the gene matches. The assay was immunoSEQ multiplex PCR, and TCRdb's table has in-frame clones only and misses some. The sample records 30,000 to 35,000 clones, 90% to 95% being singletons. The data were obtained in a study of T cells in localized non-small cell lung cancer. Study-level results: Greater blood T cell density accompanied longer overall survival.

This sequence was found in a female donor at least 60 years old with stage I lung adenocarcinoma. This specimen was peripheral blood, taken before any cancer treatment. The V and J genes are TRBV9 and TRBJ2-1, with 13 bases lining up with TRBD2. The CDR3 spells CASSSGLAGVKEQFF. In DNA form, the CDR3 reads TGTGCCAGCAGCTCCGGACTAGCGGGAGTCAAAGAGCAGTTCTTC.